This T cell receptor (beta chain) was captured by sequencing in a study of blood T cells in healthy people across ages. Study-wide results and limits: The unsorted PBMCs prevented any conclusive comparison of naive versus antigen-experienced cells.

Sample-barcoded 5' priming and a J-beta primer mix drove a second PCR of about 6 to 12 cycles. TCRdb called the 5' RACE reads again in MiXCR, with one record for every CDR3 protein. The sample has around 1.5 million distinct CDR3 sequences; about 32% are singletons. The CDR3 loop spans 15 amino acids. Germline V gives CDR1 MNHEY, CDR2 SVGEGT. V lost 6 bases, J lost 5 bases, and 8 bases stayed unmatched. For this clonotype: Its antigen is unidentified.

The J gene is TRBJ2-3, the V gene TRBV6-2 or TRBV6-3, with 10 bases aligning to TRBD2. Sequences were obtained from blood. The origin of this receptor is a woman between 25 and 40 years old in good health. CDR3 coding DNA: TGTGCCAGCAGACCCCTAGCGGGAGCGGAAGATACGCAGTATTTT. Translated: CASRPLAGAEDTQYF.